Following are 19 T cell receptor beta chains from one sample sequenced in a study of early T cells in non-severe SARS-CoV-2 infection. TCRdb redid the calling of the 5' RACE reads with MiXCR, one entry per CDR3 protein. The table shows some 80,000 distinct CDR3 sequences, with roughly an eighth occurring only once. Specimen: whole blood, collected at baseline. The source is an adult who was a healthcare worker with PCR-confirmed SARS-CoV-2 infection or an uninfected control (not recorded which). The donor label of this sample is uncertain.

V is TRBV6-5 and J is TRBJ1-1, with a weak D call TRBD1 (6 bases). Germline lookup yields CDR1 MNHEY and CDR2 SVGAGI. V was trimmed by 6 bases and J by 4 bases, leaving 18 bases between them. CDR3 length: 15 residues. CDR3 sequence: CASSSGGRGPTEAFF. In DNA form, the CDR3 reads TGTGCCAGCAGCTCGGGAGGACGGGGGCCCACTGAAGCTTTCTTT.

This chain joins TRBV7-6 and TRBJ1-3; no firm D call. The length of the CDR3 is 15 residues. CDR1 and CDR2 from the germline V gene are SGHVS and FNYEAQ. Trimming took off 5 bases at V and 3 bases at J, with 14 bases between the two ends. The CDR3, as DNA: TGTGCCAGCAGCCCTGGGGTAGGGCGTGGAAACACCATATATTTT. Amino acids: CASSPGVGRGNTIYF.

This clonotype appeared a few times. The chain uses TRBV5-4 and TRBJ2-7; 10 bases match TRBD1. CDR1 is SGHNT, CDR2 YYREEE, per germline (reference sequence). Trimming cost V 3 bases and J 3 bases; bases outside gene matches: 3. CDR3 length: 14 amino acids. This chain's CDR3 is CASSSTGGGYEQYF. In DNA, the CDR3 is TGTGCCAGCAGCTCGACAGGGGGCGGCTACGAGCAGTACTTC.

This chain uses TRBV11-2 with TRBJ2-2; TRBD1 matches 7 bases. Germline V CDR1 and CDR2: SGHAT, FQNNGV. The CDR3 has 14 amino acids. Trimming removed 5 bases from V and 4 bases from J; junction bases left unmatched: 4. CDR3 region: CASSIQGITGELFF. The CDR3 DNA is TGTGCCAGCAGCATACAGGGGATCACCGGGGAGCTGTTTTTT.

This clonotype was detected only a few times. The V and J genes are TRBV5-5 and TRBJ2-1; 13 bases map to TRBD2. V lost 4 bases to trimming and J lost 0 bases; unmatched junction nucleotides: 7. Germline V gives CDR1 SGHKS, CDR2 YYEKEE (reference sequence). The CDR3 extends over 18 amino acids. Here the CDR3 DNA reads TGTGCCAGCAGCCAGGGACTAGCGGGGACCTTCTCCTACAATGAGCAGTTCTTC. Amino acid sequence: CASSQGLAGTFSYNEQFF.

The rearrangement joins TRBV7-9 to TRBJ2-3, with a possible D match to TRBD2 (5 bases). The CDR3 covers 14 residues. Germline V gene sequence: CDR1 SEHNR, CDR2 FQNEAQ (reference sequence). Trimming took 7 bases from V and 0 from J, leaving 11 bases between them. In nucleotides, the CDR3 is TGTGCCAGCACTAAACTAGGAAGCACAGATACGCAGTATTTT. Translation: CASTKLGSTDTQYF. The variable domain in full, with the rest retrieved from reference TRBV7-9 and TRBJ2-3, is DTGVSQNPRHKITKRGQNVTFRCDPISEHNRLYWYRQTLGQGPEFLTYFQNEAQLEKSRLLSDRFSAERPKGSFSTLEIQRTEQGDSAMYLCASTKLGSTDTQYFGPGTRLTVL.

This clonotype has more than one count but fewer than ten. The J gene is TRBJ2-1, the V gene TRBV5-5; 10 bases line up with TRBD2. This CDR3 has 13 amino acids. V was pared by 7 bases and J by 9 bases, with 7 bases of the junction left unmatched. Germline lookup yields CDR1 SGHKS and CDR2 YYEKEE (reference sequence). The CDR3 nucleotides read TGTGCCAGCCTTACTAGCGGGATTAGTGAGCAGTTCTTC. Amino acids: CASLTSGISEQFF.

V and J are TRBV21-1 and TRBJ2-7; the table's D gene call, TRBD2, was not cross checked with the DNA. TRBV21-1 is tagged as a pseudogene. This CDR3 has 12 amino acids. In DNA, the CDR3 is TGTGCCAGCAGCAACGGGGAGAGGGAGCAGTACTTC. This encodes CASSNGEREQYF.

J is TRBJ2-7 and V is TRBV7-2, with 15 bases fitting TRBD2. The germline V gene has CDR1 SGHTA and CDR2 FQGNSA. The length of the CDR3 is 18 residues. After removal of 3 bases from V and 3 bases from J, the junction contained 9 bases not matched to a gene. CDR3 DNA: TGTGCCAGCAGCTTCAGGACTAGCGGGGGGGCCGGGATCTACGAGCAGTACTTC. It specifies CASSFRTSGGAGIYEQYF.

This clonotype came up many times. The chain couples TRBV20-1 to TRBJ2-2; 16 bases fit TRBD2. This CDR3 region has 16 residues. V shed 5 bases and J 3 bases; nucleotides not matched to a gene: 3. Germline CDR1 and CDR2: DFQATT and SNEGSKA (reference sequence). The CDR3 protein is CSAGTSGRAYTGELFF. The CDR3 DNA sequence: TGCAGTGCTGGGACTAGCGGGAGGGCCTACACCGGGGAGCTGTTTTTT.

This clonotype was observed a handful of times. The chain uses TRBV7-3 and TRBJ2-7; D ambiguous. In germline, CDR1 is SGHTA, CDR2 FQGTGA. This CDR3 has 15 residues. V gave up 2 bases and J gave up 7 bases, with 18 bases separating them. The CDR3 nucleotides read TGTGCCAGCAGCTTATTTGGCCTACAGCGCGAGGAGCAGTACTTC. Amino acid sequence: CASSLFGLQREEQYF.

This clonotype has a count of ten or more. The genes are TRBV20-1 and TRBJ2-7; tentatively, D is TRBD2 (7 bases). The germline V gene encodes CDR1 DFQATT and CDR2 SNEGSKA (reference sequence). The CDR3 sequence is 16 residues long. The germline V and J ends were trimmed by 0 bases and 4 bases, with 19 bases remaining between them. The CDR3 nucleotides read TGCAGTGCTAGAGATCCTAGGGCAGGGGAGGGATACGAGCAGTACTTC. It specifies CSARDPRAGEGYEQYF.

This clonotype was recorded at least ten times. The chain uses TRBV18 and TRBJ2-7, with 11 nucleotides matching TRBD1. The CDR3 is 15 amino acids. V shed 0 bases, J shed 2 bases, and the junction held 0 bases outside the gene matches. The germline gives CDR1 KGHSH, CDR2 LQKENI. Written as DNA, the CDR3 is TGTGCCAGCTCACCACCGGGACAGGGGGCCTACGAGCAGTACTTC. Amino acids: CASSPPGQGAYEQYF.

The rearrangement uses TRBV6-6 and TRBJ2-2, with TRBD2 identical over 7 bases. CDR3 length: 14 amino acids. Germline assignment: CDR1 MNHNY and CDR2 SVGAGI (reference sequence). V was pared by 6 bases and J by 6 bases, with 7 bases of the junction left unmatched. CDR3 sequence: CASSAGDGSGELFF. CDR3 bases: TGTGCCAGCAGCGCGGGAGATGGCTCCGGGGAGCTGTTTTTT.

This clonotype was recorded many times. The chain carries TRBV6-2 or TRBV6-3 and TRBJ2-3, with 7 bases that match TRBD2. The V gene's germline CDR1 is MNHEY and CDR2 SVGEGT. J gave up 1 base and V 7 bases, and 5 bases lay outside the gene matches. The CDR3 totals 14 residues. CDR3 sequence reads: CASTKREGTDTQYF. CDR3 DNA: TGTGCCAGCACCAAACGGGAGGGCACAGATACGCAGTATTTT.

The chain couples TRBV10-2 to TRBJ2-6; TRBD2 is a possible D gene (5 bases). V shed 9 bases and J shed 0 bases, with 9 bases lying between them. Germline CDR1 WSHSY, CDR2 SAAADI. This CDR3 contains 14 residues. DNA of the CDR3: TGCGCCAGTGGACTGTCCTCTGGGGCCAACGTCCTGACTTTC. It specifies CASGLSSGANVLTF.

This clonotype was counted many times. The genes are TRBV7-2 and TRBJ2-3, with D perhaps matching TRBD1 (6 bases). With 1 base removed from V and 5 bases from J, the gap between germline ends came to 13 bases. The CDR3 is 15 residues long. Germline lookup yields CDR1 SGHTA and CDR2 FQGNSA. CDR3 protein: CASSLDAGAQDTQYF. CDR3 nucleotides: TGTGCCAGCAGCTTAGATGCAGGGGCCCAAGATACGCAGTATTTT.

This clonotype has at least ten counts. The V gene is TRBV11-2, the J gene TRBJ2-7, with 7 bases identical to TRBD1. This CDR3 is 15 amino acids long. The germline V gene encodes CDR1 SGHAT and CDR2 FQNNGV. J was trimmed by 3 bases and V by 3 bases; bases with no gene match: 8. The CDR3 coding sequence is TGTGCCAGCAGCTTGGGACAGATCGGCCGCTACGAGCAGTACTTC. Protein product: CASSLGQIGRYEQYF.

This clonotype was counted many times. V gene TRBV5-1 combines with J gene TRBJ2-1; 7 bases align to TRBD1. The CDR3 is 13 amino acids. The germline CDR1 and CDR2 sequences are SGHRS and YFSETQ. The V segment lost 1 base and the J segment 6 bases; nucleotides outside the gene matches: 1. CDR3 DNA sequence: TGCGCCAGCAGCTTGTCAGGGGGCAATGAGCAGTTCTTC. Its protein product is CASSLSGGNEQFF. Together with reference TRBV5-1 and TRBJ2-1, the CDR3 gives the full variable domain: KAGVTQTPRYLIKTRGQQVTLSCSPISGHRSVSWYQQTPGQGLQFLFEYFSETQRNKGNFPGRFSGRQFSNSRSEMNVSTLELGDSALYLCASSLSGGNEQFFGPGTRLTVL.